This T cell receptor beta chain was recorded in a study of vaccination effects on CD4 cells after COVID-19. Study observations and caveats: Following vaccination, convalescents' spike-reactive clones were mostly new ones induced by the vaccine.

As regards this clone: Antigen specificity is unknown.

V lost 2 bases and J lost 4, with 18 bases in between. The CDR3 sequence is 17 residues long. Germline assignment: CDR1 KGHSY and CDR2 FQNENV. Before any sequencing was done, the ViraFEST assay used viral peptide pools to expand antigen-specific CD4+ T cells. Scientists isolated CD4+ T cells after an approximately ten-day culture period ended. This individual contracted SARS-CoV-2 between March and December 2020, as verified by PCR. The data were produced by immunoSEQ multiplex PCR, yet TCRdb's version contains in-frame clones alone and is incomplete. The table has 26,000 or so clones, roughly 74% seen once.

The clonotype originates from a human donor who had a prior SARS-CoV-2 infection. This sample comprised CD4+ T cells from PBMCs cultured with HCoV-NL63 spike peptides, obtained before COVID-19 vaccination. The chain has TRBV16 and TRBJ2-4, with a tentative D call TRBD1 (5 bases). CDR3 in amino acids: CASSQPTSAGRKNIQYF. CDR3 DNA sequence: TGTGCCAGCAGCCAACCAACCTCGGCAGGGCGAAAAAACATTCAGTACTTC.